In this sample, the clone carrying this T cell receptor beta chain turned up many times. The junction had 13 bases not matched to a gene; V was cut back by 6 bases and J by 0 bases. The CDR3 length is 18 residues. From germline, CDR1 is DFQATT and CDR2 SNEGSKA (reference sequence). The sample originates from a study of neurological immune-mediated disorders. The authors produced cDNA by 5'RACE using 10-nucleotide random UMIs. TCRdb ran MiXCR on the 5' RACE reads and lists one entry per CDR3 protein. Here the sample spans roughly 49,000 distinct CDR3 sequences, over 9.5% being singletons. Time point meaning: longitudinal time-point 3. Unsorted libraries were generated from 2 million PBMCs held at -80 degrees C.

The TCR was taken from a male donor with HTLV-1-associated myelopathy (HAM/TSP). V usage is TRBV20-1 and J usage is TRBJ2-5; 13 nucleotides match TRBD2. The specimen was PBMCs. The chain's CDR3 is CSAVHRTSGGRYQETQYF. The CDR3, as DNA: TGCAGTGCGGTTCATCGGACTAGCGGGGGAAGGTACCAAGAGACCCAGTACTTC.